The subject of this entry is one T cell receptor beta chain. The sample holds many counts of this clonotype. Its antigen is unknown. Base qualities are missing; no much larger clone stands one base away. CDR1 and CDR2, per the germline V gene, are MNHEY and SVGEGT. From the cysteine up to the phenylalanine, the CDR3 has a length of 11 residues. Here the CDR3 DNA is all that survives: 33 bases in frame from base 1. V and J are truncated by 1 base and 6 bases respectively, leaving an intervening sequence of 2 bases. The source of the sample is a study. The reads were generated on an Illumina MiSeq. TCRdb's own reprocessing of the public reads used fastp at Q25 and MiXCR and kept productive beta chains. Records with the same CDR3 protein are collapsed into one entry carrying the most frequent genes and DNA. The sample table holds about 5,800 distinct CDR3 sequences, of which 9% to 10% were seen once. The ten most abundant clones make up about 5.4% of the sample.

The chain employs TRBV6-2 or TRBV6-3 and TRBJ2-3, with the D segment identity uncertain. The source is a human donor with rheumatoid arthritis. Sequencing was carried out using CD4+ T cells from synovial fluid. For the CDR3, the sequence is CASSYFDTQYF. Here is the DNA: TGTGCCAGCAGTTACTTCGATACGCAGTATTTT.